The entry below describes one T cell receptor beta chain. CDR1 is SQVTM, CDR2 ANQGSEA, per germline. This CDR3 is 13 amino acids long. With 5 bases clipped from V and 6 bases from J, the junction kept 5 bases outside the gene matches. TCRdb's copy holds only in-frame clones and misses some; the assay was immunoSEQ multiplex PCR. This table holds roughly 80,000 clones, under 95% found once. The data were obtained in a study of brain T cells in children with intractable seizures. The clonotype originates from a girl aged 2-10 years with Rasmussen encephalitis and intractable seizures. The sequenced sample was peripheral blood, obtained at surgery. The chain carries TRBV29-1 and TRBJ1-2; TRBD1 matches at 11 bases. The CDR3 spells CSVRDRGMDGYTF. The CDR3, as DNA: TGCAGCGTTCGGGACAGGGGGATGGATGGCTACACCTTC.